What follows are 28 T cell receptor beta chains derived from one specimen sequenced in a study of OX40 agonist ivuxolimab in advanced cancers. TCRdb's copy holds only in-frame clones and misses some; the assay was immunoSEQ multiplex PCR. The data hold some 60,000 clones, with around 93% observed a single time. Sequences were derived from CD4+ or CD8+ T cells sorted from blood, sampled in a trial of the OX40 agonist ivuxolimab. The receptors were sampled from an adult with an advanced solid tumor such as melanoma, head and neck, liver or kidney cancer.

V usage is TRBV6-5 and J usage is TRBJ2-7; D may be TRBD1 or TRBD2 (6 bases each). The CDR3 consists of 16 residues. Trimming removed 2 bases from V and 6 bases from J, with 20 bases in between. The V gene's germline CDR1 is MNHEY and CDR2 SVGAGI. The CDR3: CASSYSQGSNGGEQYF. CDR3 DNA: TGTGCCAGCAGTTACAGCCAGGGGTCCAACGGGGGCGAGCAGTACTTC.

The chain carries TRBV29-1 and TRBJ2-7, with D possibly matching TRBD1 (5 bases). Germline V lookup: CDR1 SQVTM, CDR2 ANQGSEA. The V end was cut by 4 bases, the J end by 0 bases, with 10 bases between. This CDR3 has 13 amino acids. CDR3 region: CSVGQSSSYEQYF. The CDR3 DNA sequence: TGCAGCGTTGGACAGTCGAGCTCCTACGAGCAGTACTTC.

This chain joins TRBV4-3 and TRBJ2-2; D is undetermined. Germline-derived CDR1 and CDR2 are LGHNA and YSLEER. V gave up 3 bases and J gave up 2 bases, with 10 bases separating them. The CDR3 runs to 15 residues. CDR3 sequence (DNA): TGCGCCAGCAGCCAGGCAGTATTCAACACCGGGGAGCTGTTTTTT. Translated: CASSQAVFNTGELFF.

The chain combines TRBV11-2 with TRBJ2-7, with D perhaps being TRBD1 or TRBD2 (7 bases each). The CDR3 covers 18 residues. V gave up 7 bases and J gave up 0 bases, with 25 bases separating them. Germline V gene sequence: CDR1 SGHAT, CDR2 FQNNGV. This chain's CDR3 is CASTEGGTVDLDSYEQYF. As DNA, the CDR3 is TGTGCCAGCACCGAGGGGGGGACAGTCGATTTAGACTCCTACGAGCAGTACTTC. Full variable domain (outside the CDR3, taken from reference TRBV11-2 and TRBJ2-7): EAGVAQSPRYKIIEKRQSVAFWCNPISGHATLYWYQQILGQGPKLLIQFQNNGVVDDSQLPKDRFSAERLKGVDSTLKIQPAKLEDSAVYLCASTEGGTVDLDSYEQYFGPGTRLTVT.

This clone was recorded only once. The V call is TRBV10-3, the J call TRBJ1-1; D unclear. CDR1 and CDR2 (germline): ENHRY, SYGVKD. This CDR3 is built from 13 residues. V dropped 3 bases and J dropped 2 bases, with 7 bases sitting between them. The chain's CDR3 is CAISDGGNTEAFF. In DNA form, the CDR3 reads TGTGCCATCAGTGACGGTGGAAACACTGAAGCTTTCTTT.

As regards this clone: A much larger clone lies one base from this, so it may be a read error. V and J are TRBV7-9 and TRBJ2-7, with TRBD1 identical over 8 bases. The CDR3 has 12 amino acids. The germline V gene has CDR1 SEHNR and CDR2 FQNEAQ (reference sequence). J gave up 8 bases and V 4 bases, and 4 bases lay outside the gene matches. The CDR3 loop reads CASSSGGSKQYF. The DNA for the CDR3 is TGTGCCAGCAGCTCAGGGGGCTCCAAGCAGTACTTC. The full variable domain, with the rest looked up from reference TRBV7-9 and TRBJ2-7, is DTGVSQNPRHKITKRGQNVTFRCDPISEHNRLYWYRQTLGQGPEFLTYFQNEAQLEKSRLLSDRFSAERPKGSFSTLEIQRTEQGDSAMYLCASSSGGSKQYFGPGTRLTVT.

V gene TRBV19 combines with J gene TRBJ2-5, with 7 bases aligning to TRBD1. The germline gives CDR1 LNHDA, CDR2 SQIVND (reference sequence). The CDR3 is 14 residues long. With V trimmed by 7 bases and J by 7 bases, 12 bases remained unmatched. The CDR3 sequence: CASNPFEGAGTQYF. As DNA, the CDR3 is TGTGCCAGTAACCCCTTTGAGGGGGCAGGGACCCAGTACTTC.

This chain uses TRBV7-2 with TRBJ2-2; 11 bases fit TRBD1. The V segment lost 5 bases and the J segment 5 bases; nucleotides outside the gene matches: 13. Germline assignment: CDR1 SGHTA and CDR2 FQGNSA. The CDR3 consists of 18 residues. The CDR3 coding sequence is TGTGCCAGCAGCCCCTTTGGCTTTGGACAGGGGGCTACCGGGGAGCTGTTTTTT. This gives the protein CASSPFGFGQGATGELFF.

The count of this clone is one. V is TRBV19 and J is TRBJ1-1, with D perhaps matching TRBD1 (5 bases). The CDR3 is made up of 13 amino acids. Germline-derived CDR1 and CDR2 are LNHDA and SQIVND (reference sequence). V lost 7 bases, J lost 5 bases, and 14 bases lay in between. CDR3 amino acids: CASIGGVRTEAFF. CDR3 coding DNA: TGTGCCAGTATTGGGGGGGTACGGACTGAAGCTTTCTTT. The entire variable domain, with the rest obtained from reference TRBV19 and TRBJ1-1, is as follows: DGGITQSPKYLFRKEGQNVTLSCEQNLNHDAMYWYRQDPGQGLRLIYYSQIVNDFQKGDIAEGYSVSREKKESFPLTVTSAQKNPTAFYLCASIGGVRTEAFFGQGTRLTVV.

The chain links TRBV14 to TRBJ2-7; 12 positions agree with TRBD2. The CDR3 loop spans 15 amino acids. V trimming: 1 base; J trimming: 6 bases; junction bases outside the gene matches: 4. Germline V gene sequence: CDR1 SGHDN, CDR2 FVKESK. The CDR3, as DNA: TGTGCCAGCAGCCAAGGACTAGCGGGAGTTTCCGAGCAGTACTTC. The encoded protein is CASSQGLAGVSEQYF.

The table lists this clone with a few counts. The chain combines TRBV2 with TRBJ1-2; 7 nucleotides agree with TRBD1. Per germline, CDR1 SNHLY and CDR2 FYNNEI. Trimming removed 6 bases from V and 5 bases from J; junction bases left unmatched: 6. This CDR3 region has 13 residues. The DNA of the CDR3 is TGTGCCAGCAGGGCCGGGACAGAGTATGGCTACACCTTC. It is translated as CASRAGTEYGYTF. The whole variable domain, remainder taken from reference TRBV2 and TRBJ1-2, is EPEVTQTPSHQVTQMGQEVILRCVPISNHLYFYWYRQILGQKVEFLVSFYNNEISEKSEIFDDQFSVERPDGSNFTLKIRSTKLEDSAMYFCASRAGTEYGYTFGSGTRLTVV.

The V call is TRBV4-3, the J call TRBJ2-7; D not resolved. Germline V CDR1 and CDR2: LGHNA, YSLEER. Between the trimmed V and J ends, which lost 0 bases and 3 bases, there was a span of 15 bases. This CDR3 is built from 16 residues. The CDR3 loop is CASSQDSIKPLYEQYF. DNA of the CDR3: TGCGCCAGCAGCCAAGATAGTATTAAACCCCTCTACGAGCAGTACTTC.

The chain uses TRBV7-9 and TRBJ1-5; D unresolved. V gave up 0 bases and J gave up 3 bases, with 9 bases separating them. Germline V gene lookup returns CDR1 SEHNR and CDR2 FQNEAQ (reference sequence). This CDR3 has 15 amino acids. CDR3 sequence: CASSLAGQPNQPQHF. Here the CDR3 DNA reads TGTGCCAGCAGCTTAGCAGGGCAACCCAATCAGCCCCAGCATTTT.

The rearrangement uses TRBV5-4 and TRBJ2-1; 10 nucleotides agree with TRBD2. V shed 0 bases, J shed 8 bases, and the junction held 14 bases outside the gene matches. Germline values: CDR1 SGHNT, CDR2 YYREEE (reference sequence). CDR3 length equals 18 residues. This CDR3 is CASSLAVLYSGRAHEQFF. The CDR3 nucleotides are TGTGCCAGCAGCTTGGCCGTTTTGTACAGCGGGAGGGCCCATGAGCAGTTCTTC.

This clone showed up just once. The chain uses TRBV7-9 and TRBJ2-7; D is perhaps TRBD2 (5 bases). The CDR3 runs 16 residues. From germline, CDR1 is SEHNR and CDR2 FQNEAQ (reference sequence). V lost 5 bases and J 2 bases, leaving 19 bases between the germline ends. Here the CDR3 reads CASSHRGGPFPYEQYF. The CDR3 nucleotides read TGTGCCAGCAGCCATCGAGGAGGACCGTTCCCCTACGAGCAGTACTTC.

This chain links TRBV4-3 with TRBJ2-7; 8 bases line up with TRBD1. Trimming cost V 4 bases and J 7 bases; bases outside gene matches: 9. This CDR3 spans 14 amino acids. CDR1 and CDR2 from the germline V gene are LGHNA and YSLEER. CDR3 amino acids: CASSLGQGSPEQYF. CDR3 in DNA: TGCGCCAGCAGCCTTGGACAGGGATCACCTGAGCAGTACTTC.

This chain uses TRBV6-1 with TRBJ2-7; D gene ambiguous. Trimming took 5 bases from V and 0 from J, leaving 11 bases between them. The CDR3 runs to 14 residues. Germline V gene sequence: CDR1 MNHNS, CDR2 SASEGT. Here the CDR3 reads CASSLLGPSYEQYF. CDR3 sequence (DNA): TGTGCCAGCAGTCTACTTGGGCCCTCCTACGAGCAGTACTTC.

The chain links TRBV11-2 to TRBJ2-7; 8 bases map to TRBD2. Germline assignment: CDR1 SGHAT and CDR2 FQNNGV. CDR3 size: 16 residues. The junction had 7 bases not matched to a gene; V was cut back by 1 base and J by 2 bases. In DNA form, the CDR3 reads TGTGCCAGCAGCTTAGCGGGGGGGACAAATACCTACGAGCAGTACTTC. Its translation is CASSLAGGTNTYEQYF. The whole variable domain, remainder taken from reference TRBV11-2 and TRBJ2-7, is EAGVAQSPRYKIIEKRQSVAFWCNPISGHATLYWYQQILGQGPKLLIQFQNNGVVDDSQLPKDRFSAERLKGVDSTLKIQPAKLEDSAVYLCASSLAGGTNTYEQYFGPGTRLTVT.

This sequence joins TRBV14 and TRBJ2-7, with 8 nucleotides matching TRBD2. V gave up 1 base and J gave up 3 bases; unmatched junction bases: 11. The CDR3 sequence is 17 residues long. Germline CDR1 and CDR2: SGHDN and FVKESK. The CDR3 spells CASSQVREGSAFYEQYF. DNA of the CDR3: TGTGCCAGCAGCCAAGTTCGGGAGGGATCCGCCTTCTACGAGCAGTACTTC.

The V gene is TRBV28, the J gene TRBJ2-5, with D maybe TRBD2 (6 bases). V was shortened by 1 base and J by 0 bases, with 9 bases between the two germline ends. The germline gives CDR1 MDHEN, CDR2 SYDVKM. The CDR3 is 15 residues long. Here the CDR3 reads CASSLSRGYQETQYF. For the CDR3, the DNA is TGTGCCAGCAGTTTATCCCGGGGGTACCAAGAGACCCAGTACTTC. Combining the CDR3 with reference TRBV28 and TRBJ2-5 gives the whole variable domain DVKVTQSSRYLVKRTGEKVFLECVQDMDHENMFWYRQDPGLGLRLIYFSYDVKMKEKGDIPEGYSVSREKKERFSLILESASTNQTSMYLCASSLSRGYQETQYFGPGTRLLVL.

The chain couples TRBV2 to TRBJ2-1, with 10 positions matching TRBD2. The germline CDR1 and CDR2 sequences are SNHLY and FYNNEI. CDR3 length equals 18 residues. V dropped 2 bases and J dropped 3; count of bases not matched to a gene: 10. The CDR3 loop is CASSESASGSYLYNEQFF. The CDR3 bases are TGTGCCAGCAGTGAATCGGCTAGCGGGAGTTACCTCTACAATGAGCAGTTCTTC.

This chain links TRBV7-9 with TRBJ1-5; weak D call: TRBD1 (5 bases). The V and J ends lost 5 bases and 2 bases respectively, with 10 bases between them. CDR1 is SEHNR, CDR2 FQNEAQ, per germline (reference sequence). The CDR3 sequence is 14 residues long. Written as DNA, the CDR3 is TGTGCCAGCAGCCAGGGTGATGGCAATCAGCCCCAGCATTTT. It yields the protein CASSQGDGNQPQHF. The full variable domain, rest sourced from reference TRBV7-9 and TRBJ1-5, is DTGVSQNPRHKITKRGQNVTFRCDPISEHNRLYWYRQTLGQGPEFLTYFQNEAQLEKSRLLSDRFSAERPKGSFSTLEIQRTEQGDSAMYLCASSQGDGNQPQHFGDGTRLSIL.

CDR3 amino acids: CSVEGSGIYEQYF. DNA for the CDR3: TGCAGCGTTGAGGGTAGCGGGATCTACGAGCAGTACTTC. This chain uses TRBV29-1 with TRBJ2-7, with 8 bases that match TRBD2. CDR1 and CDR2 from the germline V gene are SQVTM and ANQGSEA. The V and J ends lost 3 bases and 3 bases, in that order; junction bases with no gene match: 4. The CDR3 loop spans 13 amino acids.

The chain is built from TRBV15 and TRBJ2-7; 8 positions agree with TRBD1. This CDR3 has 16 residues. Looked up from germline, CDR1 is LNHNV and CDR2 is YYDKDF (reference sequence). V was pared by 1 base and J by 4 bases, with 9 bases of the junction left unmatched. The CDR3 nucleotides read TGTGCCACCAGCAGAGTTGGACAGGGAGGTGGATACGAGCAGTACTTC. This translates into CATSRVGQGGGYEQYF. Using reference TRBV15 and TRBJ2-7 for the parts outside the CDR3, the full variable domain is DAMVIQNPRYQVTQFGKPVTLSCSQTLNHNVMYWYQQKSSQAPKLLFHYYDKDFNNEADTPDNFQSRRPNTSFCFLDIRSPGLGDTAMYLCATSRVGQGGGYEQYFGPGTRLTVT.

The chain links TRBV21-1 to TRBJ1-1. TRBV21-1 is a pseudogene segment. The CDR3 is made up of 18 amino acids. In DNA, the CDR3 is TGTGCCAGCAGCAAAGTGGGAAGGTACGGCAGAGAGAACACTGAAGCTTTCTTT. Residues: CASSKVGRYGRENTEAFF.

The chain carries TRBV9 and TRBJ1-2, with D possibly matching TRBD1 (5 bases). The V end lost 2 bases, the J end lost 7 bases, and 9 bases lay between the germline ends. This CDR3 has 12 residues. CDR1 and CDR2 from the germline V gene are SGDLS and YYNGEE. This CDR3 reads CASSVGTVGYTF. The CDR3 DNA reads as TGTGCCAGCAGCGTCGGGACGGTTGGCTACACCTTC.

V usage is TRBV6-5 and J usage is TRBJ2-7; a weak D match, TRBD1 (6 bases). This CDR3 has 15 amino acids. V lost 0 bases to trimming and J lost 3 bases, with 12 bases between them. Germline values: CDR1 MNHEY, CDR2 SVGAGI. CDR3 nucleotides: TGTGCCAGCAGTTACTCGGTTAGGGGGATCTACGAGCAGTACTTC. It yields the protein CASSYSVRGIYEQYF.

The chain recombines TRBV9 with TRBJ2-7; no clear D. Germline loops: CDR1 SGDLS, CDR2 YYNGEE. Trimming shortened V by 0 bases and J by 7 bases, and 11 bases separated the two germline ends. The CDR3 runs 13 residues. CDR3 coding DNA: TGTGCCAGCAGCGTAGCGGACGGAAGGGAGCAGTACTTC. Protein product: CASSVADGREQYF.